The 28 T cell receptor beta chains reported below all come from one sample, sequenced in a study of T cells in Graves' hyperthyroidism and ophthalmopathy. The CDR3 regions of TCR beta were amplified from RNA transcripts. Initially, a first-round RT-PCR of the TCR CDR3 employed the HTBI primer set. TCRdb itself ran the multiplex PCR reads through MiXCR, one entry per CDR3 protein. This table holds approximately 610,000 distinct CDR3 sequences, about a sixth found once. The sequenced sample consisted of blood. The receptors were gathered from a woman aged 18 to 35 with Graves' hyperthyroidism.

The table lists this clonotype with a few counts. The chain combines TRBV6-5 with TRBJ1-1; tentatively, D is TRBD1 (6 bases). Germline CDR1 MNHEY, CDR2 SVGAGI. This CDR3 contains 14 residues. Deletions cut 2 bases from V and 5 bases from J, with 12 bases between. CDR3 coding DNA: TGTGCCAGCAGTTACGATGGGAGGGGGACTGAAGCTTTCTTT. Translating it yields CASSYDGRGTEAFF.

V and J are TRBV15 and TRBJ2-7; D unresolved. CDR3 length equals 14 residues. The germline gives CDR1 LNHNV, CDR2 YYDKDF (reference sequence). The ends were cut back, 4 bases at V and 1 base at J, with 11 bases in the middle. The chain's CDR3 is CATSTSAGSYEQYF. The CDR3 DNA follows: TGTGCCACCAGCACTTCGGCTGGTTCCTACGAGCAGTACTTC. Variable domain in full (rest from reference TRBV15 and TRBJ2-7): DAMVIQNPRYQVTQFGKPVTLSCSQTLNHNVMYWYQQKSSQAPKLLFHYYDKDFNNEADTPDNFQSRRPNTSFCFLDIRSPGLGDTAMYLCATSTSAGSYEQYFGPGTRLTVT.

This clonotype was observed a handful of times. A read error is possible here, since a much larger clone lies one base away. The J gene is TRBJ2-5, the V gene TRBV20-1; D is unclear. CDR3 length: 11 residues. Deletions cut 2 bases from V and 5 bases from J, with 6 bases between. The germline gives CDR1 DFQATT, CDR2 SNEGSKA (reference sequence). The CDR3 DNA sequence: TGCAGTGCTAGAATCTTGGAGACCCAGTACTTC. As protein: CSARILETQYF.

Of note for this clonotype: Given a much more abundant clone one base away, this may be a read error. This rearrangement joins TRBV16 to TRBJ2-7, with D uncertain. Germline lookup yields CDR1 KGHSY and CDR2 FQNENV. The CDR3 is 14 residues long. This CDR3 is CVSSQETFLHEQYF. In nucleotides, the CDR3 is TGTGTCAGCAGCCAGGAAACTTTCCTGCACGAGCAGTACTTC.

This clonotype was recorded a few times. V usage is TRBV7-9 and J usage is TRBJ1-3; maybe TRBD1 (6 bases). This CDR3 has 15 amino acids. Trimming shortened V by 4 bases and J by 0 bases, and 10 bases separated the two germline ends. Looked up from germline, CDR1 is SEHNR and CDR2 is FQNEAQ (reference sequence). CDR3 nucleotides: TGTGCCAGCAGCTGGACAGAGGTCTCTGGAAACACCATATATTTT. Amino acids: CASSWTEVSGNTIYF.

This clonotype was seen only a few times. A much more abundant neighbour one base away suggests this may be a read error. The V and J genes are TRBV28 and TRBJ1-2, with D unclear. The germline CDR1 and CDR2 sequences are MDHEN and SYDVKM. This CDR3 contains 16 residues. CDR3 sequence: CASGFVRLTALRGYTF. The CDR3 nucleotides read TGTGCCAGCGGTTTCGTTCGACTGACTGCCCTTAGGGGCTACACCTTC.

The chain employs TRBV19 and TRBJ2-7; 9 nucleotides agree with TRBD1. With V trimmed by 9 bases and J by 2 bases, 5 bases remained unmatched. This CDR3 has 13 amino acids. Germline assignment: CDR1 LNHDA and CDR2 SQIVND (reference sequence). Written as DNA, the CDR3 is TGTGCCAGCGGGACAGGGCGCGCCTACGAGCAGTACTTC. It is translated as CASGTGRAYEQYF. The full variable domain, completed using reference TRBV19 and TRBJ2-7, is DGGITQSPKYLFRKEGQNVTLSCEQNLNHDAMYWYRQDPGQGLRLIYYSQIVNDFQKGDIAEGYSVSREKKESFPLTVTSAQKNPTAFYLCASGTGRAYEQYFGPGTRLTVT.

This clonotype was picked up a small number of times. The V gene is TRBV29-1, the J gene TRBJ2-1; 15 bases align to TRBD2. CDR3 length: 14 amino acids. The germline V gene has CDR1 SQVTM and CDR2 ANQGSEA. The V segment lost 7 bases and the J segment 8 bases; nucleotides outside the gene matches: 6. The CDR3 nucleotides read TGCAGCGCCGGACTAGCGGGGGGGCCTCATGAGCAGTTCTTC. This gives the protein CSAGLAGGPHEQFF.

A note on this clonotype: With a much larger clone just one base away, this may be a read error. The V gene is TRBV28, the J gene TRBJ2-3; D not certain. Germline V lookup: CDR1 MDHEN, CDR2 SYDVKM. The CDR3 is 16 residues long. V lost 3 bases to trimming and J lost 6 bases, with 19 bases between them. CDR3 DNA: TGTGCCAGCAGTTTCTCGGGCTCAATCCTCCCCGATACGCAGTATTTT. Amino acids: CASSFSGSILPDTQYF.

This clonotype was seen a handful of times. This chain joins TRBV6-5 and TRBJ2-4, with TRBD2 identical over 13 bases. Trimming at V came to 4 bases and at J to 0 bases, leaving 6 bases not matched to a gene. This CDR3 is 18 amino acids long. In germline, CDR1 is MNHEY, CDR2 SVGAGI. CDR3 sequence (DNA): TGTGCCAGCAGTTCGACTAGCGGGGGGATCCTAGCCAAAAACATTCAGTACTTC. Amino acids: CASSSTSGGILAKNIQYF.

This clonotype was picked up many times. The V and J genes are TRBV12-3 or TRBV12-4 and TRBJ2-7, with D perhaps assigned TRBD1 or TRBD2 (6 bases each). V dropped 3 bases and J dropped 2 bases, with 11 bases sitting between them. There are 14 residues in the CDR3. This CDR3 reads CASSFGGRAYEQYF. CDR3 bases: TGTGCCAGCAGTTTTGGGGGGCGCGCCTACGAGCAGTACTTC.

Only a few counts were recorded for this clonotype. The J gene is TRBJ2-1, the V gene TRBV5-1; 14 nucleotides agree with TRBD2. Germline assignment: CDR1 SGHRS and CDR2 YFSETQ. Trimming at V came to 2 bases and at J to 2 bases, leaving 9 bases not matched to a gene. The CDR3 has 19 amino acids. The DNA of the CDR3 is TGCGCCAGCAGCTTCCGTGGGACTAGCGGGGGAAGAACCTACAATGAGCAGTTCTTC. Translation gives CASSFRGTSGGRTYNEQFF.

A note on this clonotype: As the CDR3 is not closed by the conserved phenylalanine or tryptophan, this likely results from a read error. The rearrangement uses TRBV7-9 and TRBJ1-6; D is unclear. From germline, CDR1 is SEHNR and CDR2 FQNEAQ (reference sequence). This CDR3 has 14 amino acids. Trimming removed 0 bases at V and 8 bases at J, with 8 bases between. Here the CDR3 reads CASSLAGRDSPLHL. DNA for the CDR3: TGTGCCAGCAGCTTAGCAGGCCGGGATTCACCCCTCCACCTT.

This clonotype was counted between two and nine times. The chain recombines TRBV30 with TRBJ1-6, with 7 bases identical to TRBD1. Looked up from germline, CDR1 is GTSNPN and CDR2 is SVGIG (reference sequence). The ends lost 1 base at V and 8 bases at J; junction bases unmatched: 11. CDR3 length: 16 residues. The chain's CDR3 is CAWSDKGTAGYSPLHF. The DNA of the CDR3 is TGTGCCTGGAGTGACAAGGGGACAGCCGGATATTCACCCCTCCACTTT.

The chain uses TRBV15 and TRBJ2-3, with D possibly being TRBD1 (5 bases). Germline V gene lookup returns CDR1 LNHNV and CDR2 YYDKDF (reference sequence). Trimming took off 0 bases at V and 2 bases at J, with 6 bases between the two ends. The CDR3 has 14 amino acids. For the CDR3, the DNA is TGTGCCACCAGCAGAGAAGGGGCCACAGATACGCAGTATTTT. Translating it yields CATSREGATDTQYF.

This clonotype was observed a few times. The rearrangement uses TRBV18 and TRBJ1-4; a weak D match, TRBD1 (5 bases). CDR1 is KGHSH and CDR2 is LQKENI in the germline V gene. Trimming cost V 3 bases and J 7 bases, with 6 bases left between them. The CDR3 covers 12 residues. CDR3 protein: CASSPGAEKLFF. As DNA, the CDR3 is TGTGCCAGCTCACCCGGGGCTGAAAAACTGTTTTTT.

Only a few counts were recorded for this clonotype. The chain couples TRBV20-1 to TRBJ2-1; TRBD1 aligns across 8 bases. Per germline, CDR1 DFQATT and CDR2 SNEGSKA (reference sequence). V lost 5 bases to trimming and J lost 4 bases; unmatched junction nucleotides: 19. This CDR3 is built from 18 residues. The CDR3 nucleotides read TGCAGTGCTCACTCAATCGACAGGGGACTCGGTGTATACAATGAGCAGTTCTTC. It specifies CSAHSIDRGLGVYNEQFF.

The table lists this clonotype with many counts. CDR3 sequence: CASTNNEKLFF. CDR3 bases: TGTGCCAGCACCAATAATGAAAAACTGTTTTTT. The V gene is TRBV5-5, the J gene TRBJ1-4; D unresolved. This CDR3 comprises 11 residues. Trimming removed 6 bases from V and 4 bases from J, with 4 bases in between. The germline V gene has CDR1 SGHKS and CDR2 YYEKEE (reference sequence).

The table lists this clonotype with many counts. The chain uses TRBV7-9 and TRBJ2-5, with 10 bases fitting TRBD1. The V and J ends lost 6 bases and 4 bases, in that order; junction bases with no gene match: 8. Germline-derived CDR1 and CDR2 are SEHNR and FQNEAQ (reference sequence). The CDR3 length is 15 residues. The CDR3 nucleotides are TGTGCCAGCAGTTCATCCCGGACAGGGGGAGAGACCCAGTACTTC. Translated, it gives CASSSSRTGGETQYF.

The rearrangement links TRBV29-1 to TRBJ2-7; 11 nucleotides line up with TRBD2. CDR3 length: 17 residues. Losses at the gene ends were 6 bases for V and 2 bases for J; bases not matched to a gene: 15. CDR1 and CDR2 from the germline V gene are SQVTM and ANQGSEA. For the CDR3, the DNA is TGCAGCGTCTCGAGAATAGAACTAGCGGGAGTAACCTACGAGCAGTACTTC. Residues: CSVSRIELAGVTYEQYF.

The V call is TRBV19, the J call TRBJ1-4; 7 nucleotides align to TRBD1. The CDR3 covers 14 residues. With V trimmed by 2 bases and J by 8 bases, 5 bases remained unmatched. Germline CDR1 reads LNHDA; CDR2 reads SQIVND (reference sequence). CDR3: CASSIRQGQEKLFF. The DNA for the CDR3 is TGTGCCAGTAGTATAAGACAGGGACAAGAAAAACTGTTTTTT.

This chain links TRBV15 with TRBJ1-6, with a weak D call TRBD1 (6 bases). Germline loops: CDR1 LNHNV, CDR2 YYDKDF (reference sequence). This CDR3 has 13 residues. Trimming took off 4 bases at V and 7 bases at J, with 8 bases between the two ends. CDR3 DNA sequence: TGTGCCACCAGCAATACAGGGAATTCACCCCTCCACTTT. This translates into CATSNTGNSPLHF.

This clonotype was seen more than once but under ten times. V and J are TRBV28 and TRBJ1-2, with D possibly being TRBD1 (6 bases). The CDR3 consists of 13 residues. V lost 5 bases and J 8 bases, leaving 15 bases between the germline ends. Per germline, CDR1 MDHEN and CDR2 SYDVKM. The CDR3 nucleotides are TGTGCCAGCAGTCCGGGGTGGGGGCAAGGCTACACCTTC. Amino acids: CASSPGWGQGYTF.

This clonotype was counted many times. The V gene is TRBV7-2, the J gene TRBJ2-7, with 11 bases that match TRBD2. With V trimmed by 3 bases and J by 0 bases, 1 base remained unmatched. This CDR3 spans 15 amino acids. The germline V gene encodes CDR1 SGHTA and CDR2 FQGNSA. The CDR3 coding sequence is TGTGCCAGCAGCTTGGGACTAGCGGTCTCCTACGAGCAGTACTTC. It encodes CASSLGLAVSYEQYF.

This clonotype was observed a handful of times. Sequence at one end of the junction differs from germline and may be a read error. The chain carries TRBV6-1 and TRBJ2-1; TRBD2 might be the D (7 bases). The CDR3 length is 14 residues. CDR1 and CDR2 (germline): MNHNS, SASEGT. The CDR3 bases are TGTGTCAGCAGTGAAGCTGGGAGGGGGACAGAGCAGTTCTTC. Encoded protein: CVSSEAGRGTEQFF.

This clonotype was seen a handful of times. CDR3 protein: CSVLPGQGVYNEQFF. In DNA form, the CDR3 reads TGCAGCGTTCTTCCGGGACAGGGGGTCTACAATGAGCAGTTCTTC. The V gene is TRBV29-1, the J gene TRBJ2-1; 11 bases line up with TRBD1. The length of the CDR3 is 15 residues. Germline V gene sequence: CDR1 SQVTM, CDR2 ANQGSEA. V was pared by 5 bases and J by 3 bases, with 6 bases of the junction left unmatched.

This chain joins TRBV10-3 and TRBJ1-6, with D hard to call. This CDR3 region has 15 residues. Germline V CDR1 and CDR2: ENHRY, SYGVKD. V was pared by 2 bases and J by 6 bases, with 11 bases between. CDR3 in amino acids: CAISENKVFNSPLHF. CDR3 nucleotide sequence: TGTGCCATCAGTGAGAACAAAGTTTTTAATTCACCCCTCCACTTT.

This clonotype came up many times. V is TRBV2 and J is TRBJ1-5; TRBD1 agrees at 8 bases. The ends lost 6 bases at V and 6 bases at J; junction bases unmatched: 7. The CDR3 consists of 14 residues. In germline, CDR1 is SNHLY, CDR2 FYNNEI. CDR3 DNA sequence: TGTGCCAGCAGCTACAGGGGGTGGGTTCAGCCCCAGCATTTT. This gives the protein CASSYRGWVQPQHF.